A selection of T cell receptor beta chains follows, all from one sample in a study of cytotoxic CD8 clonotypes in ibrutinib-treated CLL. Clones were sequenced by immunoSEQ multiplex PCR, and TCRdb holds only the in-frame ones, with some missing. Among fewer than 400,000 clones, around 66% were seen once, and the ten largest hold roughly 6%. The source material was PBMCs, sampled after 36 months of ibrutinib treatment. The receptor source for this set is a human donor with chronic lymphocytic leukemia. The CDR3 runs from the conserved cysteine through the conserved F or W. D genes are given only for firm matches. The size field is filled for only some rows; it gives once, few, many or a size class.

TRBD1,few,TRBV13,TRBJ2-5,TGTGCCAGCAGCTTAGGGACAGGGGCGCAGACCCAGTACTTC,CASSLGTGAQTQYF
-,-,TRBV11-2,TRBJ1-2,TGTGCCAGCAGCTTTAAGGGGGGCTATGGCTACACCTTC,CASSFKGGYGYTF
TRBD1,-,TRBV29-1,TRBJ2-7,TGCAGCGTTGGCTCATCCGGGACAGGGGGTGAGCAGTACTTC,CSVGSSGTGGEQYF
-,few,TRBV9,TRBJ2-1,TGTGCCAGCAGCGGTGTAGATGAGCAGTTCTTC,CASSGVDEQFF
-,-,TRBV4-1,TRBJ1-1,TGCGCCAGCACCCCCCAGGACAACATGAACACTGAAGCTTTCTTT,CASTPQDNMNTEAFF
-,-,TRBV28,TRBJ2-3,TGTGCCAGCAGTTACTATGGAGATACGCAGTATTTT,CASSYYGDTQYF
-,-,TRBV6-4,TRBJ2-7,TGTGCCACCTGGTGCGAGATGAGGAGCTACGAGCAGTACTTC,CATWCEMRSYEQYF
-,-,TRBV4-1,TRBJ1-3,TGCGCCAGCAGCGGATCGTACTCTGGAAACACCATATATTTT,CASSGSYSGNTIYF
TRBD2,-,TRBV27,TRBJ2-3,TGTGCCAGCAGTTTGATTAGCGGGGTCGATACGCAGTATTTT,CASSLISGVDTQYF
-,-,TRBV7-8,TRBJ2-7,TGTGCCAGCAGCCTACATGGCTACGAGCAGTACTTC,CASSLHGYEQYF
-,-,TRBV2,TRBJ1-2,TGTGCCAGCAGTATCAGCCGGGGGTTCGGCTACACCTTC,CASSISRGFGYTF
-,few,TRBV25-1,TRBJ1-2,TGTGCCAGCAGCCGGATAGGAAACTATGGCTACACCTTC,CASSRIGNYGYTF
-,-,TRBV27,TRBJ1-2,TGTGCCAGCAGTCCCTTAGGGCGGTCCGATGGCTACACCTTC,CASSPLGRSDGYTF
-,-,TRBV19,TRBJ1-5,TGTGCCAGTAGTCGTCGGTTAGATCAGCCCCAGCATTTT,CASSRRLDQPQHF
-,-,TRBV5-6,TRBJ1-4,TGTGCCAGCAGCCAAAGGGGAACTAATGAAAAACTGTTTTTT,CASSQRGTNEKLFF
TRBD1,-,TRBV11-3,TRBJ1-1,TGTGCCAGCAGCCAGGACAGGAGGAACACTGAAGCTTTCTTT,CASSQDRRNTEAFF
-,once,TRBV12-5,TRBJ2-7,TGTGCTAGTGGTTTGGTACGCGACCTCTCCTACGAGCAGTACTTC,CASGLVRDLSYEQYF
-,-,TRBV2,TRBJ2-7,TGTGCCAGCACCCCTCGACAGACCCCCTACGAGCAGTACTTC,CASTPRQTPYEQYF
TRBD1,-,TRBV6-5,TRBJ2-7,TGTGCCAGCAGTTACTCGGGGACAGGTAACTTTTACGAGCAGTACTTC,CASSYSGTGNFYEQYF
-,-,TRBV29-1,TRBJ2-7,TGCAGCGTTGAAGGCCTTTCCTACGAGCAGTACTTC,CSVEGLSYEQYF
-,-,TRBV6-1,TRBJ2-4,TGTGCCACCTCGCAGGGGTCTGGGAACATTCAGTACTTC,CATSQGSGNIQYF
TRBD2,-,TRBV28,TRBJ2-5,TGTGCCAGCAGACTAGCGGGAGGTACGCAAGAGACCCAGTACTTC,CASRLAGGTQETQYF
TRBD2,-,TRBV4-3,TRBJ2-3,TGCGCCAGCAGCCGGCGACTAGCGGGAGCTCAGCAGTATTTT,CASSRRLAGAQQYF
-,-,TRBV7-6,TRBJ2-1,TGTGCCAGCAGCTTAGTCACCGTCGGCAATGAGCAGTTCTTC,CASSLVTVGNEQFF
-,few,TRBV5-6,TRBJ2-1,TGTGCCAGCAGCCCCATGAGGCGAGAGAGTTGGTACAATGAGCAGTTCTTC,CASSPMRRESWYNEQFF
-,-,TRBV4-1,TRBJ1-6,TGCGCCAGCAGCCAAGTAATGCAAGATTATAATTCACCCCTCCACTTT,CASSQVMQDYNSPLHF
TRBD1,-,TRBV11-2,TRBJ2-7,TGTGCCAGCAGCGTGGGACAGGGGGCCTACGAGCAGTACTTC,CASSVGQGAYEQYF
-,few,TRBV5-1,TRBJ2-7,TGCGCCAGCAGCTTGGCCGGGACAATATACGAGCAGTACTTC,CASSLAGTIYEQYF
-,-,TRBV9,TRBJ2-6,TGTGCCAGCAGCGCCCAGTGGATCCCCGGGGCCAACGTCCTGACTTTC,CASSAQWIPGANVLTF
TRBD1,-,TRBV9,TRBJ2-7,TGTGCCAGCAGCCCGGGACAGGGGGCTTTCTACGAGCAGTACTTC,CASSPGQGAFYEQYF
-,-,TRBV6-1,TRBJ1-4,TGTGCCAGCAATGGGACACCGGATGAAAAACTGTTTTTT,CASNGTPDEKLFF
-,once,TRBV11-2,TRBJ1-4,TGTGCCAGCCGTGGAAATGAAAAACTGTTTTTT,CASRGNEKLFF
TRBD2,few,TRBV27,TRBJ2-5,TGTGCCAGCAGTTCCCTAGCGGGGGAAGAGACCCAGTACTTC,CASSSLAGEETQYF
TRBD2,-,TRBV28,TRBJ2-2,TGTGCCAGCAGTACACTCACTAGCGGGAGGGCCGGTGGGGAGCTGTTTTTT,CASSTLTSGRAGGELFF
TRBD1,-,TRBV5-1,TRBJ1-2,TGCGCCAGCAGCGTCCGACAGGGTGATGGCTACACCTTC,CASSVRQGDGYTF
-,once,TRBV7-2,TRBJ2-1,TGTGCCAGCAGCCCCCCCCTACGAACTGTTAACAATGAGCAGTTCTTC,CASSPPLRTVNNEQFF
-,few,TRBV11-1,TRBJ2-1,TGTGCCAGCAGCTTATTTCATCGCGAGCAGTTCTTC,CASSLFHREQFF
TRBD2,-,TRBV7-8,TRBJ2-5,TGTGCCAGCAGCGCCGCAGCGGGAGGATTGGCCCAGTACTTC,CASSAAAGGLAQYF
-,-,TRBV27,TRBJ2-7,TGTGCCAGCAGTTTATCGTCGGTGTCCAGGGGGGACGAGCAGTACTTC,CASSLSSVSRGDEQYF
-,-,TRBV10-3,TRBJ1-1,TGTGCCATCAGTGAGAAATCAGCTAACACTGAAGCTTTCTTT,CAISEKSANTEAFF
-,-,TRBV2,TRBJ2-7,TGTGCCAGCAGGACGGATACCTACGAGCAGTACTTC,CASRTDTYEQYF
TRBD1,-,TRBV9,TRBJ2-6,TGTGCCAGCAGTCTACCGGGACAGGGGATTTCCGGGGCCAACGTCCTGACTTTC,CASSLPGQGISGANVLTF
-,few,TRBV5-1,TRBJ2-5,TGCGCCAGCAGCTTGGCCCAAGGGGATCAAGAGACCCAGTACTTC,CASSLAQGDQETQYF
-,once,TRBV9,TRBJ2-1,TGTGCCAGCAGCGGGGGGCTAACCAATGAGCAGTTCTTC,CASSGGLTNEQFF
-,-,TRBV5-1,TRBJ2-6,TGCGCCAGCAGCGGCAGGGGTTATGGGGCCAACGTCCTGACTTTC,CASSGRGYGANVLTF
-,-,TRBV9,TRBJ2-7,TGTGCCAGCAGCGTAGGAGTCCACTACGAGCAGTACTTC,CASSVGVHYEQYF
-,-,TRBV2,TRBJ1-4,TGTGCCAGCAAACGGGGCGAAAAACTGTTTTTT,CASKRGEKLFF
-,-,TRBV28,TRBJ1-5,TGTGCCAGCGCCAATTATCAGCCCCAGCATTTT,CASANYQPQHF
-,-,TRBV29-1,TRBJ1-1,TGCAGCGTTGATCGGGCAGGGTTCGAAGCTTTCTTT,CSVDRAGFEAFF
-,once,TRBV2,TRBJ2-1,TGTGCCACCACTCCCCTGGGCAACAATGAGCAGTTCTTC,CATTPLGNNEQFF
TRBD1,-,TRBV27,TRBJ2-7,TGTGCCAGCAGCCTCTTGCAGGGGGCAGGCGAGCAGTACTTC,CASSLLQGAGEQYF
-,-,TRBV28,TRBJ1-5,TGTGCCAGCAGTTTTTATAGGAATCAGCCCCAGCATTTT,CASSFYRNQPQHF
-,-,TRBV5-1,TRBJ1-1,TGCGCCAGCAGCTTTACGCAGGGATCTTCTGAAGCTTTCTTT,CASSFTQGSSEAFF
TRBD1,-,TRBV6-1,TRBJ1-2,TGTGCCAGCAGTTGGGACAGCACTAACTATGGCTACACCTTC,CASSWDSTNYGYTF
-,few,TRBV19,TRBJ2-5,TGTGCCAGTAGTTGGCAACAGAGGGGGGAGACCCAGTACTTC,CASSWQQRGETQYF